A selection of T cell receptor beta chains follows, all from one sample in a study of cytomegalovirus exposure and HLA in healthy donors. Measured with immunoSEQ multiplex PCR; TCRdb has only the in-frame clones, and not every one. The sample lists some 120,000 clones; 79% were seen once. Source material: PBMCs. Source of these receptors: a young man in good health and CMV-seronegative. Each CDR3 is given with its conserved first and last residue. A D gene is named only where the DNA matches it firmly. Size tells how often a clone was seen (once, few, many) or the class of an expanded clone, and some rows leave it out.

TRBJ1-5,TRBV2,NA,TRBD1,TGTGCCAGCAGGGACAGGGGGTTTGATCAGCCCCAGCATTTT,CASRDRGFDQPQHF
TRBJ2-7,TRBV19,NA,TRBD1,TGTGCCAGCATGGACAGGCGATCCTACGAGCAGTACTTC,CASMDRRSYEQYF
TRBJ2-2,TRBV6-5,NA,TRBD1,TGTGCCAGCAGTAGACAGGGGAACACCGAGGAGCTGTTTTTT,CASSRQGNTEELFF
TRBJ2-1,TRBV7-2,NA,TRBD2,TGTGCCAGCAGCGCCAGGGGAGTAGCGGGACACTACAATGAGCAGTTCTTC,CASSARGVAGHYNEQFF
TRBJ1-1,TRBV18,NA,NA,TGTGCCAGCTCACTCCAATCAGGGGACACTGAAGCTTTCTTT,CASSLQSGDTEAFF
TRBJ2-5,TRBV4-2,NA,NA,TGTGCCAGCAGCCAAGATTTCGGGACAAATAAAGAGACCCAGTACTTC,CASSQDFGTNKETQYF
TRBJ2-2,TRBV19,NA,TRBD2,TGTGCCAGTAGCGCATTCGCGCTAGCGGGGGTGGCCGGGGAGCTGTTTTTT,CASSAFALAGVAGELFF
TRBJ1-4,TRBV25-1,NA,NA,TGTGCCAGCAGTGAAAGCAACGAAAAACTGTTTTTT,CASSESNEKLFF
TRBJ2-7,TRBV20-1,NA,NA,TGCAGTGCTAGCGCCGCGTACGAGCAGTACTTC,CSASAAYEQYF
TRBJ2-2,TRBV7-9,few,NA,TGTGCCAGCAGCCCATCCCCGGGGTCTGTCGCCGGGGAGCTGTTTTTT,CASSPSPGSVAGELFF
TRBJ1-4,TRBV7-8,NA,NA,TGTGCCAGCAGCTTGAGGGTTGAAAAACTGTTTTTT,CASSLRVEKLFF
TRBJ1-4,TRBV28,NA,TRBD1,TGTGCCAGCAGTGAGACGACAGGGACTAATGAAAAACTGTTTTTT,CASSETTGTNEKLFF
TRBJ2-5,TRBV5-1,NA,NA,TGCGCCAGCAGCTTACCCGGGGAGACCCAGTACTTC,CASSLPGETQYF
TRBJ2-5,TRBV6-6,few,TRBD2,TGTGCCAGCAGTTACTCGAGGTGGGGGGGTCACGAGACCCAGTACTTC,CASSYSRWGGHETQYF
TRBJ2-7,TRBV6-1,few,NA,TGTGCCAGCGAGCGGCTGGCCCTATCCTACGAGCAGTACTTC,CASERLALSYEQYF
TRBJ2-7,TRBV18,NA,NA,TGTGCCAGCTCACCCCTTAAAGGGGTCCTCTCCTACGAGCAGTACTTC,CASSPLKGVLSYEQYF
TRBJ2-7,TRBV28,NA,TRBD2,TGTGCCAGCAATCCCGGACTAGCGGCCTACGAGCAGTACTTC,CASNPGLAAYEQYF
TRBJ2-1,TRBV28,NA,NA,TGTGCCAGCAGACCTACAGGGCCTAATGAGCAGTTCTTC,CASRPTGPNEQFF
TRBJ2-7,TRBV18,once,NA,TGTGCCAGCTCCCCGGGGGGCCGGGACATTTCCTACGAGCAGTACTTC,CASSPGGRDISYEQYF